One sample yielded the 2 T cell receptor beta chains listed below, sequenced in a study of shared clonotypes between healthy human individuals. Here immunoSEQ multiplex PCR was the method, and the copy in TCRdb shows in-frame clones only, minus some. The top ten clones hold about 1.1% of a sample with about 2 million clones, about 95% of them seen once. Positive CCR7 selection of CD45RO-negative cells yielded the naive CD8 cells, and terminally differentiated effector memory CD45RA+ cells were excluded. Sequencing used naive CD8+ T cells sorted from blood. The source of these receptors is a man aged 18 to 29 in good health.

With regard to this clone: The junction departs from the called germline gene at one end, perhaps through a read error. The V gene is TRBV29-1, the J gene TRBJ1-1, with D possibly matching TRBD1 (6 bases). CDR3 length: 13 amino acids. Germline CDR1 is SQVTM and CDR2 is ANQGSEA. CDR3 in DNA: TGCAGCATTGAGGACAGTTTGAACACTGAAGCTTTCTTT. Translated, it gives CSIEDSLNTEAFF.

The chain combines TRBV19 with TRBJ2-7; D possibly corresponds to TRBD2 (6 bases). V lost 0 bases to trimming and J lost 4 bases, with 22 bases between them. The CDR3 runs 18 residues. CDR1 LNHDA and CDR2 SQIVND come from the germline V gene (reference sequence). The chain's CDR3 is CASSIDLGREVWGYEQYF. CDR3 DNA sequence: TGTGCCAGTAGTATAGACTTGGGGCGGGAAGTCTGGGGGTACGAGCAGTACTTC.